The 18 T cell receptor beta chains given below trace back to one sample, sequenced in a study of graft-versus-host responses after intestinal transplantation. For these TCRs, the target antigens are not known. Generated by immunoSEQ multiplex PCR, the TCRdb table keeps only in-frame clones and is missing some. This table has 85,000 to 90,000 clones, around nine tenths appearing once. The specimen was unstimulated CD4+ T cells sorted from spleen or lymph node cells, collected before intestinal transplant. The receptors come from a human donor who received an intestinal transplant.

This chain joins TRBV2 and TRBJ2-1, with 7 bases identical to TRBD1. V was clipped by 4 bases and J by 3 bases; unmatched bases: 6. CDR3 size: 15 residues. Per germline, CDR1 SNHLY and CDR2 FYNNEI. The CDR3 bases are TGTGCCAGCAGTGGGTTGTCAGGGGGCTACAATGAGCAGTTCTTC. Translated: CASSGLSGGYNEQFF.

The V call is TRBV7-2, the J call TRBJ2-3; TRBD1 matches 8 bases. The CDR3 loop spans 17 amino acids. V lost 5 bases to trimming and J lost 6 bases; unmatched junction nucleotides: 16. Germline V gene sequence: CDR1 SGHTA, CDR2 FQGNSA. CDR3: CASSHRVAGGFGDTQYF. The DNA for the CDR3 is TGTGCCAGCAGCCACCGGGTGGCAGGGGGCTTTGGGGATACGCAGTATTTT. The variable domain in full, completed from reference TRBV7-2 and TRBJ2-3, reads GAGVSQSPSNKVTEKGKDVELRCDPISGHTALYWYRQSLGQGLEFLIYFQGNSAPDKSGLPSDRFSAERTGGSVSTLTIQRTQQEDSAVYLCASSHRVAGGFGDTQYFGPGTRLTVL.

Only one count was recorded for this clone. The gene calls are TRBV6-4 and TRBJ1-5; a weak D match, TRBD1 (5 bases). The V end lost 6 bases, the J end lost 4 bases, and 31 bases lay between the germline ends. The CDR3 is made up of 20 amino acids. The V gene's germline CDR1 is MRHNA and CDR2 SNTAGT. For the CDR3, the DNA is TGTGCCAGCAGCTACATCCCCCCGGTCCGCAGGGTCCGTGGGAATCAGCCCCAGCATTTT. This sequence encodes CASSYIPPVRRVRGNQPQHF.

The chain is built from TRBV28 and TRBJ2-7; D may be TRBD1 (5 bases). Trimming took 2 bases from V and 4 from J, leaving 12 bases between them. The CDR3 has 14 amino acids. The germline V gene encodes CDR1 MDHEN and CDR2 SYDVKM. CDR3 DNA: TGTGCCAGCAGTTTAGTGGGCAGGGCGTACGAGCAGTACTTC. This sequence encodes CASSLVGRAYEQYF.

V is TRBV19 and J is TRBJ2-1; no clear D. There are 17 residues in the CDR3. V dropped 5 bases and J dropped 9 bases, with 26 bases sitting between them. In germline, CDR1 is LNHDA, CDR2 SQIVND (reference sequence). In DNA, the CDR3 is TGTGCCAGTAGTGGGTTGTTAGGGCTGCCCCCATTGGGTGAGCAGTTCTTC. It translates to CASSGLLGLPPLGEQFF.

The CDR3 loop is CASPLTGTGGAELFF. The CDR3 nucleotides read TGTGCCAGCCCGTTAACCGGGACAGGGGGAGCGGAACTGTTTTTT. The chain is built from TRBV27 and TRBJ1-4, with 11 positions matching TRBD1. V dropped 8 bases and J dropped 12; count of bases not matched to a gene: 14. This CDR3 is 15 amino acids long. Looked up from germline, CDR1 is MNHEY and CDR2 is SMNVEV (reference sequence).

The CDR3 loop reads CAWSVPLTGGEYEQYF. Here the CDR3 DNA reads TGTGCCTGGAGTGTTCCCCTGACAGGGGGGGAATACGAGCAGTACTTC. This rearrangement joins TRBV30 to TRBJ2-7; 9 nucleotides align to TRBD1. With V trimmed by 0 bases and J by 4 bases, 10 bases remained unmatched. Germline CDR1 is GTSNPN and CDR2 is SVGIG (reference sequence). The CDR3 contains 16 residues.

The chain employs TRBV7-6 and TRBJ2-6, with D maybe TRBD2 (5 bases). Germline CDR1 SGHVS, CDR2 FNYEAQ. V lost 1 base to trimming and J lost 2 bases, with 6 bases between them. The CDR3 runs 15 residues. CDR3: CASSLGGTGANVLTF. In DNA form, the CDR3 reads TGTGCCAGCAGCTTAGGAGGGACTGGGGCCAACGTCCTGACTTTC.

The gene calls are TRBV6-6 and TRBJ2-7; 8 bases line up with TRBD1. V was pared by 1 base and J by 5 bases, with 7 bases of the junction left unmatched. The CDR3 is 15 residues long. The germline gives CDR1 MNHNY, CDR2 SVGAGI (reference sequence). CDR3 protein: CASSYLGMTGDEQYF. DNA of the CDR3: TGTGCCAGCAGTTACTTGGGCATGACAGGGGACGAGCAGTACTTC.

This chain links TRBV7-9 with TRBJ2-1; perhaps TRBD1 as D (6 bases). Germline CDR1 reads SEHNR; CDR2 reads FQNEAQ (reference sequence). The CDR3 loop spans 15 amino acids. Trimming took off 5 bases at V and 0 bases at J, with 11 bases between the two ends. CDR3 residues: CASSKNRASYNEQFF. The CDR3, as DNA: TGTGCCAGCAGCAAAAACAGGGCCTCCTACAATGAGCAGTTCTTC.

The chain uses TRBV2 and TRBJ2-7; 7 bases line up with TRBD1. V dropped 6 bases and J dropped 1; count of bases not matched to a gene: 6. CDR1 and CDR2 from the germline V gene are SNHLY and FYNNEI. The CDR3 extends over 14 amino acids. The CDR3 here is CASSRNRGSYEQYF. The DNA for the CDR3 is TGTGCCAGCAGCAGGAACAGGGGTTCCTACGAGCAGTACTTC.

This clone was observed once. The chain joins TRBV5-1 to TRBJ2-7; 7 nucleotides agree with TRBD1. The CDR3 covers 12 residues. The V gene end was trimmed by 4 bases and the J gene end by 5 bases; junction bases not matched to a gene: 3. Germline CDR1 SGHRS, CDR2 YFSETQ. The CDR3 is CASSVTGDEQYF. The CDR3 nucleotides read TGCGCCAGCAGCGTTACAGGGGACGAGCAGTACTTC.

The V call is TRBV6-6, the J call TRBJ2-7; 11 bases agree with TRBD1. V lost 4 bases, J lost 3 bases, and 5 bases stayed unmatched. The germline V gene encodes CDR1 MNHNY and CDR2 SVGAGI (reference sequence). The CDR3 is made up of 15 amino acids. CDR3 amino acids: CASSSGTGGLYEQYF. The CDR3 region has the DNA TGTGCCAGCAGTTCAGGGACAGGGGGGCTCTACGAGCAGTACTTC.

The rearrangement uses TRBV2 and TRBJ2-1, with D perhaps matching TRBD1 or TRBD2 (5 bases each). Germline CDR1 SNHLY, CDR2 FYNNEI. The CDR3 is made up of 16 amino acids. V was cut by 5 bases and J by 6 bases, with 20 bases left in between. CDR3 DNA: TGTGCCAGCAGTCTAAGGGGCATTTTTGGGAGCAATGAGCAGTTCTTC. This translates into CASSLRGIFGSNEQFF.

As regards this clone: Distinct nucleotide sequences in the sample also encode this CDR3. The chain joins TRBV5-1 to TRBJ2-1, with TRBD2 matching over 9 bases. The CDR3 is 15 residues long. Germline loops: CDR1 SGHRS, CDR2 YFSETQ. With 4 bases clipped from V and 0 bases from J, the junction kept 2 bases outside the gene matches. As DNA, the CDR3 is TGCGCCAGCAGCCTGACTAGCGGCTCCTACAATGAGCAGTTCTTC. Its protein product is CASSLTSGSYNEQFF.

This rearrangement joins TRBV5-1 to TRBJ2-7; possible D gene TRBD2, 5 bases. Germline CDR1 is SGHRS and CDR2 is YFSETQ. Trimming took 4 bases from V and 3 from J, leaving 20 bases between them. The CDR3 contains 16 residues. The CDR3 DNA is TGCGCCAGCAGCCCCGGTGAGTGGGAGAAGTACTACGAGCAGTACTTC. It translates to CASSPGEWEKYYEQYF. The complete variable domain, with remaining parts taken from reference TRBV5-1 and TRBJ2-7, reads KAGVTQTPRYLIKTRGQQVTLSCSPISGHRSVSWYQQTPGQGLQFLFEYFSETQRNKGNFPGRFSGRQFSNSRSEMNVSTLELGDSALYLCASSPGEWEKYYEQYFGPGTRLTVT.

The V and J genes are TRBV5-6 and TRBJ1-1; TRBD1 aligns across 7 bases. The V gene's germline CDR1 is SGHDT and CDR2 YYEEEE. The ends lost 2 bases at V and 6 bases at J; junction bases unmatched: 7. This CDR3 region has 14 residues. The CDR3 reads CASSLRGLNAEAFF. Here the CDR3 DNA reads TGTGCCAGCAGCTTAAGGGGGCTTAACGCTGAAGCTTTCTTT.

The chain links TRBV7-6 to TRBJ2-2, with 11 bases matching TRBD2. CDR1 and CDR2 (germline): SGHVS, FNYEAQ. This CDR3 comprises 17 residues. V was pared by 5 bases and J by 0 bases, with 5 bases of the junction left unmatched. CDR3: CASSRLAGGSNTGELFF. The CDR3 region has the DNA TGTGCCAGCAGCCGATTAGCGGGAGGGTCGAACACCGGGGAGCTGTTTTTT.